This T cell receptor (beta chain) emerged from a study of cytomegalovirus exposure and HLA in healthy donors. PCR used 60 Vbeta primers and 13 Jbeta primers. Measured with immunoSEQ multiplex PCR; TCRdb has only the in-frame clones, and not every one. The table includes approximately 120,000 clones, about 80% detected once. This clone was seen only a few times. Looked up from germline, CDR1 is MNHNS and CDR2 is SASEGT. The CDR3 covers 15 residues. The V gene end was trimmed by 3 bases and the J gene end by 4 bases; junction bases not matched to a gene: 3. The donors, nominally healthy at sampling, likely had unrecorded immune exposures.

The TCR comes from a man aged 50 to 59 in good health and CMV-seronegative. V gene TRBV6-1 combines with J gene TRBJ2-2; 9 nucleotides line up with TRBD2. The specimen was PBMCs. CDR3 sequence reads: CASSELAGTTGELFF. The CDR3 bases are TGTGCCAGCAGTGAGCTAGCGGGGACCACCGGGGAGCTGTTTTTT.